Shown below are 14 T cell receptor beta chains from a single sample sequenced in a study of monozygotic twins with inflammatory bowel disease. TCRdb reprocessed the 5' RACE reads, keeping one entry per CDR3 protein, no DNA. This repertoire comprises about 160,000 distinct CDR3 sequences; its ten largest clones make up approximately 2.8%. Sequenced: blood. Receptors originate from a human donor with ulcerative colitis or Crohn's disease, or a healthy co-twin of an affected twin (not recorded which).

J is TRBJ2-6 and V is TRBV12-3 or TRBV12-4; TCRdb returns TRBD1, unconfirmable since there is no DNA. The CDR3 has 18 residues. The CDR3 sequence: CASSLAPLTGPRANVLTF.

J is TRBJ1-2 and V is TRBV20-1; TCRdb picks TRBD1, but there is no DNA to check that call. Germline V gives CDR1 DFQATT, CDR2 SNEGSKA (reference sequence). This CDR3 is 13 amino acids long. The CDR3 here is CSAEGQPNYGYTF.

V usage is TRBV29-1 and J usage is TRBJ1-6; TCRdb gives TRBD1 as the D gene, but with no DNA this cannot be confirmed. The germline CDR1 and CDR2 sequences are SQVTM and ANQGSEA. This CDR3 is built from 13 residues. The CDR3 is CSVRDRGNSPLHF.

The CDR3 region is CASSSTSGTDTQYF. V is TRBV27 and J is TRBJ2-3; TCRdb indicates TRBD2, and absent DNA this call remains unverified. The CDR3 spans 14 residues. Per germline, CDR1 MNHEY and CDR2 SMNVEV (reference sequence).

The J gene is TRBJ2-7, the V gene TRBV11-2; with no DNA, the TCRdb D assignment of TRBD1 cannot be verified. The germline V gene has CDR1 SGHAT and CDR2 FQNNGV. This CDR3 is built from 18 residues. This CDR3 reads CASSAPRTGWAPSYEQYF. Full variable domain (outside the CDR3, taken from reference TRBV11-2 and TRBJ2-7): EAGVAQSPRYKIIEKRQSVAFWCNPISGHATLYWYQQILGQGPKLLIQFQNNGVVDDSQLPKDRFSAERLKGVDSTLKIQPAKLEDSAVYLCASSAPRTGWAPSYEQYFGPGTRLTVT.

The gene calls are TRBV20-1 and TRBJ1-6. The CDR3 is 14 amino acids. CDR1 is DFQATT and CDR2 is SNEGSKA in the germline V gene (reference sequence). The CDR3 sequence is CSARFDGHNSPLHF.

The chain couples TRBV23-1 to TRBJ2-1; TCRdb's D call, TRBD1, is unchecked because there is no DNA. TRBV23-1 is sorted into the ORF group, with uncertain function. The CDR3 contains 15 residues. This CDR3 reads CASRYRGGLCDEQFF.

The chain carries TRBV29-1 and TRBJ2-2; TCRdb gives TRBD2 as the D gene, but with no DNA this cannot be confirmed. The CDR3 runs to 17 residues. CDR1 SQVTM and CDR2 ANQGSEA come from the germline V gene. CDR3 sequence: CSAAGTSGSVSYGELFF.

The CDR3 loop reads CASSVDAADYNEQFF. This chain connects TRBV9 to TRBJ2-1. Germline V lookup: CDR1 SGDLS, CDR2 YYNGEE. The CDR3 has 15 amino acids.

J is TRBJ1-1 and V is TRBV5-1; no DNA is available, so the TRBD1 call from TCRdb remains unchecked. The length of the CDR3 is 14 residues. Per germline, CDR1 SGHRS and CDR2 YFSETQ. CDR3 amino acids: CASSPNGGGTEAFF.

The chain recombines TRBV12-3 or TRBV12-4 with TRBJ2-2; TCRdb names TRBD1, which stays unverified in the absence of DNA. The CDR3 totals 17 residues. The CDR3 spells CASSVLGGGLNTGELFF.

The chain couples TRBV5-1 to TRBJ2-3; the D call from TCRdb, TRBD2, cannot be confirmed without DNA. Germline CDR1 reads SGHRS; CDR2 reads YFSETQ. The CDR3 has 16 amino acids. This CDR3 reads CASSAGGPRVTDTQYF.

The chain couples TRBV5-1 to TRBJ2-1. The CDR3 length is 16 residues. Looked up from germline, CDR1 is SGHRS and CDR2 is YFSETQ. The CDR3 here is CASSLELASSYNEQFF.

This CDR3 reads CSVGRAVEQFF. The chain recombines TRBV29-1 with TRBJ2-1; without DNA, the TCRdb call of TRBD1 cannot be checked. This CDR3 is 11 amino acids long. Germline CDR1 is SQVTM and CDR2 is ANQGSEA.